This TCR beta chain was sequenced for a study of shared clonotypes between healthy human individuals. Sequencing was performed with immunoSEQ multiplex PCR; in TCRdb, only in-frame clones are kept and a portion is missing. This sample carries more than 2 million clones, 90% to 97% of them seen once, and the ten largest clones take roughly 0.13%. Trimming took 5 bases from V and 12 from J; bases not matched to a gene: 15. The germline V gene encodes CDR1 SGHNT and CDR2 YENEEA. The CDR3 is made up of 14 amino acids. The specimen sequenced was naive CD4+ T cells sorted from blood. The subset here: CD45RA+ positively selected. The V gene is TRBV11-3, the J gene TRBJ2-7, with 8 bases that match TRBD2. This clonotype originated in a young man in good health. The CDR3, as DNA: TGTGCCAGCAGCCACGGGACTAGGTTCCCTCGGAGGTACTTC. This translates into CASSHGTRFPRRYF.